This T cell receptor beta chain is drawn from a study of regulatory T cells in long-lasting Graves disease. Germline CDR1 MNHNS, CDR2 SASEGT. The CDR3 is 16 amino acids. V was trimmed by 6 bases and J by 3 bases, leaving 21 bases between them. TCR beta libraries were built with iRepertoire HTBI primers and Arm-PCR of CDR3 regions. In the study's own analysis: Sequenced samples collectively carried roughly 60 TRBV and 14 TRBJ segments. Using its own MiXCR run on the multiplex PCR reads, TCRdb lists one record per CDR3 protein. TCRdb's processing, not the authors' own work, is the source of the V and J calls. The top ten hold 20% to 25% of the sample, which has hundreds of thousands of distinct CDR3 sequences, about 16% seen once. Comment on this clonotype: What it binds is unknown.

Noted time point: newly diagnosed GD, antithyroid drugs for less than 3 months. After RNA was extracted from PBMCs, the TCR library was made from it. Patients met American Thyroid Association criteria for Graves' disease. Study results and limitations: TCR diversity was lower in persistent Graves' patients than in newly diagnosed ones.

This sample also appeared in a second study, on T cells in Graves' hyperthyroidism and ophthalmopathy.

The chain carries TRBV6-1 and TRBJ2-7; tentative D call: TRBD1 (6 bases). The sequencing here drew on peripheral blood mononuclear cells (PBMCs), taken at new diagnosis, from a patient treated with antithyroid drugs. The TCR was taken from a woman aged 35-65 years with Graves disease. The DNA for the CDR3 is TGTGCCAGCAGACACTACGGGACACTAAAATTCTACGAGCAGTACTTC. Translation gives CASRHYGTLKFYEQYF.